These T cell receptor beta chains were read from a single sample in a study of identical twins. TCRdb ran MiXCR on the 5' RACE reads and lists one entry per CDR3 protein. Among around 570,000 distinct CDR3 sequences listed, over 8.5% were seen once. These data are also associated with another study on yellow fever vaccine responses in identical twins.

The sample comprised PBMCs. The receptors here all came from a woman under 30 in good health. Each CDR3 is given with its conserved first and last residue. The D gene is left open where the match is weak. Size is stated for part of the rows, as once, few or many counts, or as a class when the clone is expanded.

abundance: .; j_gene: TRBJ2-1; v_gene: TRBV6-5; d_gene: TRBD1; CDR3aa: CASSYGQGSCNEQFF; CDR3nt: TGTGCCAGCAGTTACGGACAGGGCTCCTGCAATGAGCAGTTCTTC
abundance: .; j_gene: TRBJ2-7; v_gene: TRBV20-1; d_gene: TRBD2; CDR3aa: CSAPSASGMNEQYF; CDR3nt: TGCAGTGCCCCTAGCGCTAGCGGGATGAACGAGCAGTACTTC
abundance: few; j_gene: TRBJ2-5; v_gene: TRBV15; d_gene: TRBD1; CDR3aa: CATSRDRGSETQYF; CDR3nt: TGTGCCACCAGCAGGGACAGGGGTTCAGAGACCCAGTACTTC
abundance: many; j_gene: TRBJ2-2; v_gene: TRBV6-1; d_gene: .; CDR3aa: CASSWEKSPNTGELFF; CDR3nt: TGTGCCAGCAGCTGGGAGAAGAGTCCGAACACCGGGGAGCTGTTTTTT
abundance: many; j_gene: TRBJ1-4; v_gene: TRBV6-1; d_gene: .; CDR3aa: CASKRGGEGEKLFF; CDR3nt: TGTGCCAGCAAACGGGGAGGGGAAGGCGAAAAACTGTTTTTT
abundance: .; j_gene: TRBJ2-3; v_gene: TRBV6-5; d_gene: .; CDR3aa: CASSYVPSSTDTQYF; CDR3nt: TGTGCCAGCAGTTACGTGCCCTCTAGCACAGATACGCAGTATTTT
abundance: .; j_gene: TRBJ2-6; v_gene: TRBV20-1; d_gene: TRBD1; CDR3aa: CSAFGRDRGFSGANVLTF; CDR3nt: TGCAGTGCTTTCGGCCGGGACAGGGGGTTCTCTGGTGCCAACGTCCTGACTTTC
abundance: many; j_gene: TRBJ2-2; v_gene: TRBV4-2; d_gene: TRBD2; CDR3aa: CASSQATSGSFTGELFF; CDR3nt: TGTGCCAGCAGCCAAGCCACTAGCGGGAGTTTCACCGGGGAGCTGTTTTTT
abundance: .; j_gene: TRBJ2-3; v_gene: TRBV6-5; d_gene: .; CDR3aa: CASSPLGGVRESTDTQYF; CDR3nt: TGTGCCAGCAGCCCCCTAGGAGGGGTGCGAGAGAGCACAGATACGCAGTATTTT
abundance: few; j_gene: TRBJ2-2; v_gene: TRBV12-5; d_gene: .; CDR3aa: CASGLGSTGELFF; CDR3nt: TGTGCTAGTGGTTTGGGCTCAACCGGGGAGCTGTTTTTT
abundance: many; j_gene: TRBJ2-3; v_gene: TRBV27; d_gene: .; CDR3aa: CASSSPPRGGDTQYF; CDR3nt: TGTGCCAGCAGTTCCCCCCCCAGGGGGGGAGATACGCAGTATTTT
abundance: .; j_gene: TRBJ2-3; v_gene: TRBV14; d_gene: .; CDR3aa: CASSQDGVPGASTDTQYF; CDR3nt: TGTGCCAGCAGCCAAGATGGGGTCCCGGGAGCTAGCACAGATACGCAGTATTTT
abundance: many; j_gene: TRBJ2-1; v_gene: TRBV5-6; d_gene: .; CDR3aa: CASSLVALSSYNEQFF; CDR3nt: TGTGCCAGCAGCTTGGTGGCATTAAGCTCCTACAATGAGCAGTTCTTC
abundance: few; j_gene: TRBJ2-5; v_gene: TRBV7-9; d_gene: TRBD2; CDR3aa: CASSFFGASGRETQYF; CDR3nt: TGTGCCAGCAGCTTTTTCGGCGCTAGCGGACGCGAGACCCAGTACTTC
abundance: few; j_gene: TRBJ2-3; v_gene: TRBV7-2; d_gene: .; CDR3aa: CASRTAGDTQYF; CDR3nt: TGTGCCAGCAGAACCGCGGGAGATACGCAGTATTTT
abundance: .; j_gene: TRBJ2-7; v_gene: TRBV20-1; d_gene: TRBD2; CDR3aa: CSALRPGGYEQYF; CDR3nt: TGCAGTGCCCTCAGACCGGGGGGCTACGAGCAGTACTTC
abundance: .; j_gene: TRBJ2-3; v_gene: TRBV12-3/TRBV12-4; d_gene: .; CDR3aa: CASSLAESAVHTDTQYF; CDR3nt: TGTGCCAGCAGTTTAGCGGAGTCCGCAGTACACACAGATACGCAGTATTTT
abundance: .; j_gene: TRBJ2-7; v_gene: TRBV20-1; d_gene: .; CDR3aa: CSARDPATYEQYF; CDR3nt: TGCAGTGCTAGAGACCCCGCCACCTACGAGCAGTACTTC
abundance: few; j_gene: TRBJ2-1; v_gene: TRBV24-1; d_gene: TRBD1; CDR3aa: CATSDPGQGPNEQFF; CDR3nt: TGTGCCACCAGTGATCCGGGACAGGGACCCAATGAGCAGTTCTTC
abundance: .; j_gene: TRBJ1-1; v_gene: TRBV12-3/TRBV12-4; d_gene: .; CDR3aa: CASSFQGTTEAFF; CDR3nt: TGTGCCAGCAGTTTTCAGGGAACCACTGAAGCTTTCTTT
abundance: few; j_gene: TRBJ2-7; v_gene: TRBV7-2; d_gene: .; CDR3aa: CASSVLQSSYEQYF; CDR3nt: TGTGCCAGCAGCGTTTTACAAAGCTCCTACGAGCAGTACTTC
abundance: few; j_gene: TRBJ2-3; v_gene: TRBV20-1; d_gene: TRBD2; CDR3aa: CSAGGRYTDTQYF; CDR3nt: TGCAGTGCTGGCGGGAGATACACAGATACGCAGTATTTT
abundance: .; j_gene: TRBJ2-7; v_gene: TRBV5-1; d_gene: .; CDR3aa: CASSPLPGRSSYEQYF; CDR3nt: TGCGCCAGCAGCCCCCTTCCGGGCCGTAGCTCCTACGAGCAGTACTTC
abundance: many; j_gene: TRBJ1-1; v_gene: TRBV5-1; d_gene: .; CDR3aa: CASSFEGRGTEAFF; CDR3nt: TGCGCCAGCAGCTTCGAAGGAAGAGGTACTGAAGCTTTCTTT
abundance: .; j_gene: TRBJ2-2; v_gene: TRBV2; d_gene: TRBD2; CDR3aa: CASGLAGGRFGELFF; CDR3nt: TGTGCCAGCGGACTAGCGGGGGGGCGTTTCGGGGAGCTGTTTTTT
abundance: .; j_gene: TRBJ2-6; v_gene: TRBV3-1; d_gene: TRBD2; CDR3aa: CASSQLGTSAFSGANVLTF; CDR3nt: TGTGCCAGCAGCCAACTAGGGACTAGCGCCTTCTCTGGGGCCAACGTCCTGACTTTC
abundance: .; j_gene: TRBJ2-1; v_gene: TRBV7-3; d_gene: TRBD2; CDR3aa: CASSQGLAGDVWGNEQFF; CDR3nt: TGTGCCAGCAGCCAAGGACTAGCGGGGGACGTCTGGGGTAATGAGCAGTTCTTC
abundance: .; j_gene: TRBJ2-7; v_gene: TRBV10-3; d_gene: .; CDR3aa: CAIRGGAHEQYF; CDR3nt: TGTGCCATCAGGGGTGGGGCACACGAGCAGTACTTC
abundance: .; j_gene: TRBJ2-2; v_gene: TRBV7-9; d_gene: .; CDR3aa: CASSLAQDPGELFF; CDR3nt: TGTGCCAGCAGCTTAGCCCAGGATCCCGGGGAGCTGTTTTTT
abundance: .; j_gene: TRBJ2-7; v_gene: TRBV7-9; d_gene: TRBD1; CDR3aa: CASSIRQGPTPYEQYF; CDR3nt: TGTGCCAGCAGCATCAGACAGGGCCCTACCCCCTACGAGCAGTACTTC
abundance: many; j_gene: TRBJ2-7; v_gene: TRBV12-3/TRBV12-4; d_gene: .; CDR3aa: CASSLPHPGGYEQYF; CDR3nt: TGTGCCAGCAGTTTACCCCACCCCGGGGGCTACGAGCAGTACTTC
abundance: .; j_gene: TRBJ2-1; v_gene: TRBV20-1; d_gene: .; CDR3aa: CSASDQASYNEQFF; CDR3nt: TGCAGTGCCTCTGATCAGGCGTCCTACAATGAGCAGTTCTTC
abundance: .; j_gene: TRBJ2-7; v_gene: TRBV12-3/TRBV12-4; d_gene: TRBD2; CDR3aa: CASSLGGGRAGYEQYF; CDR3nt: TGTGCCAGCAGTTTAGGCGGCGGGAGGGCCGGCTACGAGCAGTACTTC